This TCR beta chain was obtained from a study of shared clonotypes between healthy human individuals. Study at large: A few men and a couple of women, aged 18 to 49, were donors.

The assay was immunoSEQ multiplex PCR, and TCRdb's table has in-frame clones only and misses some. The repertoire holds about 1.1 million clones, around three quarters seen once, with about 0.89% in the top ten. This clone was observed at least ten times. The source material was memory CD4+ T cells from PBMCs. Subset described: CD45RA-negative fraction. The receptor comes from a man aged 18-30 years in good health. Some clones in this sample may be carry-over from other donors' samples.

The CDR3 sequence is CASSPPGRGYGYTF. CDR3 nucleotides: TGTGCCAGCTCACCACCGGGTAGGGGATATGGCTACACCTTC. This chain uses TRBV18 with TRBJ1-2; maybe TRBD1 (5 bases). Germline loops: CDR1 KGHSH, CDR2 LQKENI. Trimming pared 0 bases from V and 5 bases from J, leaving 10 bases between. This CDR3 is 14 amino acids long.